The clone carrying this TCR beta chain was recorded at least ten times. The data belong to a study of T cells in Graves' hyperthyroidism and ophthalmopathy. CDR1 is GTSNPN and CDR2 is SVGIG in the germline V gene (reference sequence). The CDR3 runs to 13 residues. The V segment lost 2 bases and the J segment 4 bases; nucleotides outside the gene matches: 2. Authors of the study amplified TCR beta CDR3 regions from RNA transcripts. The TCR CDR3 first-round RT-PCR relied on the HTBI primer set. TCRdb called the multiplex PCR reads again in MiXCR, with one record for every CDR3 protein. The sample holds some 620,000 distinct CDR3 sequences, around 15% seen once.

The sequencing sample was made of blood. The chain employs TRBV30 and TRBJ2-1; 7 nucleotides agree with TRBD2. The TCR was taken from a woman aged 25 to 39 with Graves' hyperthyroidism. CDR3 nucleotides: TGTGCCTGGAGTACGGGGGGTTACAATGAGCAGTTCTTC. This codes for CAWSTGGYNEQFF.